The rows below give T cell receptor beta chains drawn from one sample of a study of blood T cells in healthy people across ages. MiXCR, run by TCRdb on the 5' RACE reads, gives a single entry per CDR3 protein. The data contain 1.5 million or so distinct CDR3 sequences, around 42% of them singletons. Sequenced input: blood. The origin of the receptors is a woman between 18 and 30 years old in good health. CDR3s include the opening cysteine and the closing phenylalanine or tryptophan. Where a row states a size, it is once, few, many or the class of an expanded clone; other rows omit it.

J gene,clone size,V gene,CDR3 protein
.,once,TRBV12-3/TRBV12-4,CASSRGPRRYEQYF
TRBJ2-1,.,TRBV6-6,CASSNLAGGSYNEQFF
TRBJ2-2,.,TRBV7-6,CASSYTGQGGELFF
TRBJ2-1,few,TRBV3-1,CASSQEEFWGEQFF
TRBJ1-1,.,TRBV20-1,CSALGWGTEAFF
TRBJ1-2,.,TRBV21-1,CASRRRPNGYTF
TRBJ1-1,.,TRBV4-2,CASSQEGTPVEAFF
TRBJ1-6,.,TRBV28,CASSPRDRDASPLHF
TRBJ2-3,few,TRBV20-1,CSARDHGVPTDTQYF
TRBJ2-5,.,TRBV6-1,CASTPGLLQETQYF
TRBJ2-7,few,TRBV7-9,CASSPPRDRLYEQYF
TRBJ1-2,.,TRBV29-1,CSVEDKGTPRYGYTF
.,.,TRBV27,CASSLFGGQYNEQYF
TRBJ1-6,.,TRBV4-1,CASSLAGQGNLERSPLHF
TRBJ1-1,few,TRBV9,CASSVGVGVAFF
TRBJ2-7,.,TRBV15,CATSRPSGGAYEQYF
TRBJ2-1,.,TRBV12-3/TRBV12-4,CASRVAFDLTEQFF
TRBJ1-1,once,TRBV10-3,CAISETTGGAEAFF
TRBJ2-1,few,TRBV2,CASRIDVGGGGLYNEQFF
TRBJ2-4,.,TRBV20-1,CSARDPTVQRSPQYF
TRBJ1-2,.,TRBV30,CAWSPMVAGGYTF
TRBJ2-5,.,TRBV27,CASRKLAGGQETQYF
TRBJ2-5,.,TRBV21-1,CASSKGLAGDQETQYF
TRBJ2-7,few,TRBV3-1,CASSSQDSIPYEQYF